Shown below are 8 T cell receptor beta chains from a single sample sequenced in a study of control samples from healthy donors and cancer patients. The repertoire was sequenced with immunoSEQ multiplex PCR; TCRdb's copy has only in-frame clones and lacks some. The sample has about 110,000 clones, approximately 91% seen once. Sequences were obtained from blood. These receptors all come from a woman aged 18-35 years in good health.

CDR3 nucleotide sequence: TGCGCCAGCAGCTTGATATCCCGGGACCTCGGGACACCCCTCCACTTT. Protein: CASSLISRDLGTPLHF. The gene calls are TRBV5-1 and TRBJ1-6, with a weak D call TRBD1 (5 bases). CDR1 is SGHRS and CDR2 is YFSETQ in the germline V gene. The CDR3 spans 16 residues. Trimming stripped 1 base from V and 11 bases from J, with 19 bases between.

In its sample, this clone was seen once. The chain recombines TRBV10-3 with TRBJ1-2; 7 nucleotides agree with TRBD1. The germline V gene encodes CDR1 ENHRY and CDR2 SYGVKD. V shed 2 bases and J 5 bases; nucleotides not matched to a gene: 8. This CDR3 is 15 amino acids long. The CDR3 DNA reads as TGTGCCATCAGTGAGACGGACAGGAGCCCTTATGGCTACACCTTC. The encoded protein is CAISETDRSPYGYTF.

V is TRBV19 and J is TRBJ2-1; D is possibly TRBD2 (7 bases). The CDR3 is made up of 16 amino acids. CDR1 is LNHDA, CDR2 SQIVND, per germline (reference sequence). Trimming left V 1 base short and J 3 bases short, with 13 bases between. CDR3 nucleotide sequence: TGTGCCAGTAGTATAGGAGGGGGGGTCAACTACAATGAGCAGTTCTTC. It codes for CASSIGGGVNYNEQFF.

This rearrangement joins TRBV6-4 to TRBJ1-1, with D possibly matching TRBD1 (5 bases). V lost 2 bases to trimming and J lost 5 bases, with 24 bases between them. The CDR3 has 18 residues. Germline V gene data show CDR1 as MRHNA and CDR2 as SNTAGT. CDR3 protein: CASSDGATKRTSGTEAFF. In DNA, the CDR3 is TGTGCCAGCAGTGACGGGGCCACCAAAAGGACAAGCGGGACTGAAGCTTTCTTT.

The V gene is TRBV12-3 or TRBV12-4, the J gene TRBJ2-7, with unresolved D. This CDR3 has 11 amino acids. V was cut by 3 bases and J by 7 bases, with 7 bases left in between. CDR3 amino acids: CASSLVDEQYF. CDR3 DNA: TGTGCCAGCAGTTTGGTGGATGAGCAGTACTTC.

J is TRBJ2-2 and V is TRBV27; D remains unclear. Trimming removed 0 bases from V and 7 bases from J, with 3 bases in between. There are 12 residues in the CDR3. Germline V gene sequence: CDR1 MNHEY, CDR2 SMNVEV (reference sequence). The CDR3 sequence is CASSLSHGELFF. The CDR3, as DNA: TGTGCCAGCAGTTTATCCCACGGGGAGCTGTTTTTT.

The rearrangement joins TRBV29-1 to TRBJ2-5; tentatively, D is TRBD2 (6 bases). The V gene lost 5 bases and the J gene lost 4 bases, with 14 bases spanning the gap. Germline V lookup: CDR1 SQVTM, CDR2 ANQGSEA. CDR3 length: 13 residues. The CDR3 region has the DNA TGCAGCGTTTCCTGGTACGGGGGAGAGACCCAGTACTTC. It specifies CSVSWYGGETQYF.

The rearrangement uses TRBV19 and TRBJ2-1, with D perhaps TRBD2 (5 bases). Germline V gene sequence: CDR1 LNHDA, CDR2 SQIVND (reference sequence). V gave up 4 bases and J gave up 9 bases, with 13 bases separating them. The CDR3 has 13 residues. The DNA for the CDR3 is TGTGCCAGTAGTACCGAACTAGTGGCTGAGCAGTTCTTC. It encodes CASSTELVAEQFF.